This T cell receptor (beta chain) appears in the sequencing data of a study of blood T cell repertoires in COVID-19. TCRdb keeps only in-frame clones here, not all; method: immunoSEQ multiplex PCR. The table records approximately 260,000 clones, 84% of them present only once. Germline V lookup: CDR1 SGHRS, CDR2 YFSETQ. The CDR3 runs 17 residues. V was clipped by 0 bases and J by 5 bases, with 17 bases between them. This chain links TRBV5-1 with TRBJ1-4, with D perhaps TRBD1 (6 bases). The sequence was collected from a human donor in a cohort sampled during active COVID-19. The sample taken for sequencing was peripheral blood. CDR3 in DNA: TGCGCCAGCAGCTTGGACCCGGGGCAGAGGGGGAATGAAAAACTGTTTTTT. Residues: CASSLDPGQRGNEKLFF.